This TCR beta chain was sequenced in a study of shared clonotypes between healthy human individuals. Sequenced by immunoSEQ multiplex PCR; TCRdb stores in-frame clones only, minus some. The profile shows fewer than 1.4 million clones, around 78% of them singletons. CDR1 is SNHLY and CDR2 is FYNNEI in the germline V gene. The V end was cut by 4 bases, the J end by 0 bases, with 10 bases between. There are 14 residues in the CDR3. This chain connects TRBV2 to TRBJ2-7; D ambiguous. The clonotype comes from a man aged 18 to 30 in good health. Some clones in this sample may be carry-over from other donors' samples. Source material: memory CD4+ T cells from PBMCs. Sample subset: CD45RA-negative fraction. The chain's CDR3 is CASSADPLSYEQYF. The DNA of the CDR3 is TGTGCCAGCAGTGCCGATCCACTCTCCTACGAGCAGTACTTC. Full variable domain (rest looked up from reference TRBV2 and TRBJ2-7): EPEVTQTPSHQVTQMGQEVILRCVPISNHLYFYWYRQILGQKVEFLVSFYNNEISEKSEIFDDQFSVERPDGSNFTLKIRSTKLEDSAMYFCASSADPLSYEQYFGPGTRLTVT.